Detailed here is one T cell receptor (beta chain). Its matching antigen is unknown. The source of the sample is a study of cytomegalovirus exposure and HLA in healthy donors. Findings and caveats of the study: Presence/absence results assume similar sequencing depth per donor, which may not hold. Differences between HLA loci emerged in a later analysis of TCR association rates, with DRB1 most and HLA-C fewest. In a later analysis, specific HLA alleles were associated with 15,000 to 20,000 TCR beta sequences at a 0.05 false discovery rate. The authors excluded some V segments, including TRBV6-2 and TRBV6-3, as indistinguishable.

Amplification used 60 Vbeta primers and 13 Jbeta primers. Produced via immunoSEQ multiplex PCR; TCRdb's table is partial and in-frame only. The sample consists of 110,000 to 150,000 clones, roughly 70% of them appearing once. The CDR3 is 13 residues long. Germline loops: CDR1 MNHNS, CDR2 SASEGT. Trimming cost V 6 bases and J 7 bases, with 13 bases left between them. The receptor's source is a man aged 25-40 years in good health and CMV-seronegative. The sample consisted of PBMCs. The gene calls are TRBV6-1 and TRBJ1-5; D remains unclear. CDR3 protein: CASRTDSGQPQHF. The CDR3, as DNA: TGTGCCAGCAGGACGGATTCGGGACAGCCCCAGCATTTT.